Detailed here is one T cell receptor (beta chain). Its antigen is not known. The data originate from a study of OX40 agonist ivuxolimab in advanced cancers. Study context: The patients received agonistic anti-OX40 (CD134) antibody ivuxolimab. Across the patients, intravenous ivuxolimab was delivered every 2 weeks at 0.01 to 10 mg/kg.

Study results and caveats: Antigen targets of the expanded peripheral T cells went undetermined.

Germline V gene lookup returns CDR1 LGHNA and CDR2 YNFKEQ. V shed 1 base and J shed 6 bases, with 12 bases lying between them. The CDR3 is 14 amino acids. TCRdb's copy holds only in-frame clones and misses some; the assay was immunoSEQ multiplex PCR. The sample contains over 65,000 clones, approximately 80% of which appear only once. The TCR originated in an adult with an advanced solid tumor such as melanoma, head and neck, liver or kidney cancer. The source material was CD4+ or CD8+ T cells sorted from blood, sampled in a trial of the OX40 agonist ivuxolimab. The chain couples TRBV4-2 to TRBJ1-2, with a possible D match to TRBD1 (6 bases). The CDR3 here is CASSQAGTPNGYTF. CDR3 nucleotides: TGTGCCAGCAGCCAAGCTGGGACACCAAATGGCTACACCTTC.